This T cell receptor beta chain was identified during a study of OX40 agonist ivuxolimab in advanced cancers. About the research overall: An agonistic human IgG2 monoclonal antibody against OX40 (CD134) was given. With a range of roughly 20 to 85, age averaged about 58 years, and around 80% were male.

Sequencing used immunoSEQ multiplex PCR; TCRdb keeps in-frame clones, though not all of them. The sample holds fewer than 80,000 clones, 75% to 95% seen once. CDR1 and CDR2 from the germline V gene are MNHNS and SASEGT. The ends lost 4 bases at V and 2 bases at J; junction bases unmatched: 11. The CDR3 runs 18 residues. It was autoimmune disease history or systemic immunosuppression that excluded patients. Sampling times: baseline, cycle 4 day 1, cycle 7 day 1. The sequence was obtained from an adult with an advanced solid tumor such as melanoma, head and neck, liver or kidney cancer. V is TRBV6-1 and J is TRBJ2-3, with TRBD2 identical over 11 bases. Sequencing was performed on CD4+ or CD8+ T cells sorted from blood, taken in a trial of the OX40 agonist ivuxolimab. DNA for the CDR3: TGTGCCAGCAGTGGGGGCAGACTAGCGGGGCCTTTCACAGATACGCAGTATTTT. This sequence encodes CASSGGRLAGPFTDTQYF.